This T cell receptor (beta chain) was profiled in a study of blood T cell repertoires in COVID-19. Study background: COVID-19 samples from acute and convalescent phases originated in the United States, Italy and Spain. Sample material is recorded as cDNA or gDNA derived from T cells, B-cell-depleted T cells, or PBMCs.

This clone was picked up one time. CDR1 SGHDT and CDR2 YYEEEE come from the germline V gene. The ends were cut back, 4 bases at V and 1 base at J, with 11 bases in the middle. The CDR3 covers 14 residues. Authors' methods: Counts of nucleated cells, estimated from reference gene primer amplification, were obtained. Repertoires were generated with immunoSEQ multiplex PCR, while TCRdb's copy carries only in-frame clones and drops some. V, J and clone size were drawn from that table, and D and trimming were deduced from the DNA. The sample yields around 110,000 clones, 70% to 90% seen once. V gene TRBV5-6 combines with J gene TRBJ1-2; TRBD1 is a possible D gene (6 bases). The sequenced material came from peripheral blood. The clonotype originates from a man in his thirties or forties with acute or convalescent COVID-19. CDR3 in DNA: TGTGCCAGCAGCCGCCAGGGGCTTAACTATGGCTACACCTTC. Translating gives CASSRQGLNYGYTF.